Shown below are 29 T cell receptor beta chains from a single sample sequenced in a study of OX40 agonist ivuxolimab in advanced cancers. Clones were read by immunoSEQ multiplex PCR, and TCRdb kept only the in-frame ones, dropping some. The table shows about 55,000 clones, with approximately 86% occurring only once. The starting material was CD4+ or CD8+ T cells sorted from blood, obtained in a trial of the OX40 agonist ivuxolimab. The receptors shown here come from an adult with an advanced solid tumor such as melanoma, head and neck, liver or kidney cancer.

V is TRBV6-5 and J is TRBJ1-6; D is uncertain. Looked up from germline, CDR1 is MNHEY and CDR2 is SVGAGI. The CDR3 sequence is 13 residues long. V shed 6 bases and J shed 10 bases, with 13 bases lying between them. The CDR3 DNA sequence: TGTGCCAGCAGCCAACGGGAGAGGTCACCCCTCCACTTT. This sequence encodes CASSQRERSPLHF.

This sequence joins TRBV30 and TRBJ1-5; no definite D call. CDR3 length: 13 amino acids. The germline V and J ends were trimmed by 0 bases and 4 bases, with 7 bases remaining between them. Germline CDR1 GTSNPN, CDR2 SVGIG (reference sequence). CDR3 DNA sequence: TGTGCCTGGAGTGTACAACTAAATCAGCCCCAGCATTTT. Residues: CAWSVQLNQPQHF.

The chain uses TRBV28 and TRBJ2-7; possibly TRBD2 for D (7 bases). The CDR3 is 13 amino acids. Per germline, CDR1 MDHEN and CDR2 SYDVKM. Trimming stripped 8 bases from V and 0 bases from J, with 11 bases between. This CDR3 reads CASGGANSYEQYF. The CDR3 DNA reads as TGTGCCAGCGGGGGGGCCAACTCCTACGAGCAGTACTTC. Variable domain in full (rest from reference TRBV28 and TRBJ2-7): DVKVTQSSRYLVKRTGEKVFLECVQDMDHENMFWYRQDPGLGLRLIYFSYDVKMKEKGDIPEGYSVSREKKERFSLILESASTNQTSMYLCASGGANSYEQYFGPGTRLTVT.

V usage is TRBV5-1 and J usage is TRBJ2-2; D uncertain. V was clipped by 0 bases and J by 4 bases, with 7 bases between them. CDR1 is SGHRS and CDR2 is YFSETQ in the germline V gene. The CDR3 runs to 14 residues. The CDR3 is CASSLEPSTGELFF. The CDR3 coding sequence is TGCGCCAGCAGCTTGGAACCGTCCACCGGGGAGCTGTTTTTT.

This clone is a singleton in its sample. CDR3 coding DNA: TGTGCCAGCGGCCAACAAGGGAAGCAAAACACCATATATTTT. It specifies CASGQQGKQNTIYF. This sequence joins TRBV7-9 and TRBJ1-3; D remains unclear. The CDR3 extends over 14 amino acids. Trimming took 8 bases from V and 6 from J, leaving 17 bases between them. The germline V gene has CDR1 SEHNR and CDR2 FQNEAQ (reference sequence).

V and J are TRBV28 and TRBJ2-7, with TRBD2 matching over 8 bases. Germline loops: CDR1 MDHEN, CDR2 SYDVKM. CDR3 length: 15 amino acids. With 4 bases clipped from V and 2 bases from J, the junction kept 7 bases outside the gene matches. The CDR3 nucleotides are TGTGCCAGCAGTTCCCAGACTAGCGCGGCCTACGAGCAGTACTTC. Its translation: CASSSQTSAAYEQYF.

V usage is TRBV27 and J usage is TRBJ1-2; no reliable D call. This CDR3 spans 13 amino acids. Trimming stripped 3 bases from V and 0 bases from J, with 5 bases between. Per germline, CDR1 MNHEY and CDR2 SMNVEV (reference sequence). The CDR3 DNA is TGTGCCAGCAGTTTTTCCACTAACTATGGCTACACCTTC. This sequence encodes CASSFSTNYGYTF.

DNA of the CDR3: TGTGCCAGCAGTTTATCCCCCGGGACACTAAAACTGTTTTTT. The encoded protein is CASSLSPGTLKLFF. This chain joins TRBV27 and TRBJ1-4; D might be TRBD1 (6 bases). V shed 0 bases and J shed 10 bases, with 12 bases lying between them. Germline-derived CDR1 and CDR2 are MNHEY and SMNVEV (reference sequence). This CDR3 comprises 14 residues.

The CDR3 bases are TGCGCCAGCAGCTCTCAGGGGACGTACGAGCAGTACTTC. Residues: CASSSQGTYEQYF. This chain joins TRBV5-1 and TRBJ2-7, with a possible D match to TRBD1 (6 bases). The ends were cut back, 3 bases at V and 4 bases at J, with 11 bases in the middle. CDR3 length: 13 amino acids. Germline V gene lookup returns CDR1 SGHRS and CDR2 YFSETQ.

This chain joins TRBV21-1 and TRBJ2-1; TRBD2 is the table's D call, not checked against the DNA. TRBV21-1 is marked as a pseudogene. CDR3 length: 18 residues. This chain's CDR3 is CASSTPVGVSGRFNEQFF. The CDR3 DNA sequence: TGTGCCAGCAGCACCCCCGTAGGAGTGAGCGGGAGATTCAATGAGCAGTTCTTC.

This clone was seen a single time. The chain links TRBV4-1 to TRBJ2-2, with 7 nucleotides matching TRBD2. With 1 base clipped from V and 4 bases from J, the junction kept 6 bases outside the gene matches. Germline V lookup: CDR1 MGHRA, CDR2 YSYEKL. The length of the CDR3 is 16 residues. CDR3 region: CASSQGLAEATGELFF. CDR3 nucleotide sequence: TGCGCCAGCAGCCAAGGCCTAGCGGAGGCCACCGGGGAGCTGTTTTTT.

V is TRBV10-2 and J is TRBJ2-5; possible D gene TRBD1, 5 bases. CDR1 is WSHSY, CDR2 SAAADI, per germline. Trimming removed 0 bases at V and 5 bases at J, with 19 bases between. There are 17 residues in the CDR3. In DNA, the CDR3 is TGCGCCAGCAGTGAGTCTCCGTATCGACGACCAGGGGAGACCCAGTACTTC. Translating it yields CASSESPYRRPGETQYF.

This sequence joins TRBV11-2 and TRBJ1-1; D call uncertain. Trimming cost V 1 base and J 10 bases, with 10 bases left between them. This CDR3 region has 12 residues. In germline, CDR1 is SGHAT, CDR2 FQNNGV. CDR3 in DNA: TGTGCCAGCAGCTTAGTCGGTTTGGGAGCTTTCTTT. It translates to CASSLVGLGAFF.

This chain links TRBV7-3 with TRBJ2-5; TRBD2 matches at 7 bases. The CDR3 is 15 amino acids. After removal of 2 bases from V and 2 bases from J, the junction contained 5 bases not matched to a gene. Germline V gene data show CDR1 as SGHTA and CDR2 as FQGTGA. The DNA for the CDR3 is TGTGCCAGCAGCTTAGCGGGAGTCCCTCAAGAGACCCAGTACTTC. Translating gives CASSLAGVPQETQYF.

J is TRBJ1-5 and V is TRBV27; the D gene is possibly TRBD1 (5 bases). The germline CDR1 and CDR2 sequences are MNHEY and SMNVEV (reference sequence). V was trimmed by 6 bases and J by 7 bases, leaving 13 bases between them. The CDR3 length is 13 residues. The CDR3 loop reads CASSSRVEQPQHF. The CDR3, as DNA: TGTGCCAGCAGCTCCAGGGTTGAACAGCCCCAGCATTTT.

The V and J genes are TRBV2 and TRBJ2-2; TRBD2 matches at 8 bases. The length of the CDR3 is 15 residues. With V trimmed by 6 bases and J by 4 bases, 7 bases remained unmatched. Per germline, CDR1 SNHLY and CDR2 FYNNEI. The CDR3 DNA reads TGTGCCAGCAGCTCAGCGGGAGATCTCACCGGGGAGCTGTTTTTT. This sequence encodes CASSSAGDLTGELFF. The whole variable domain, filled in from reference TRBV2 and TRBJ2-2, reads EPEVTQTPSHQVTQMGQEVILRCVPISNHLYFYWYRQILGQKVEFLVSFYNNEISEKSEIFDDQFSVERPDGSNFTLKIRSTKLEDSAMYFCASSSAGDLTGELFFGEGSRLTVL.

V gene TRBV5-4 combines with J gene TRBJ2-2; D unresolved. V was clipped by 0 bases and J by 1 base, with 4 bases between them. The germline CDR1 and CDR2 sequences are SGHNT and YYREEE (reference sequence). The CDR3 consists of 14 residues. The CDR3: CASSLVRNTGELFF. The CDR3 region has the DNA TGTGCCAGCAGCTTGGTCAGGAACACCGGGGAGCTGTTTTTT. The full variable domain, its missing parts supplied by reference TRBV5-4 and TRBJ2-2, is ETGVTQSPTHLIKTRGQQVTLRCSSQSGHNTVSWYQQALGQGPQFIFQYYREEENGRGNFPPRFSGLQFPNYSSELNVNALELDDSALYLCASSLVRNTGELFFGEGSRLTVL.

The rearrangement joins TRBV7-8 to TRBJ2-1; TRBD2 aligns across 9 bases. V was clipped by 2 bases and J by 5 bases; unmatched bases: 4. CDR3 length equals 15 residues. Germline V gene lookup returns CDR1 SGHVS and CDR2 FQNEAQ. The CDR3 region has the DNA TGTGCCAGCAGCTTATCGGGACTAGCTAACAATGAGCAGTTCTTC. As protein: CASSLSGLANNEQFF.

This chain links TRBV15 with TRBJ2-2, with D perhaps matching TRBD2 (6 bases). The V end lost 1 base, the J end lost 1 base, and 10 bases lay between the germline ends. Germline CDR1 is LNHNV and CDR2 is YYDKDF (reference sequence). The CDR3 runs 16 residues. As DNA, the CDR3 is TGTGCCACCAGCAGAGTTAACGGGAGGAACACCGGGGAGCTGTTTTTT. Translation: CATSRVNGRNTGELFF.

The chain links TRBV7-9 to TRBJ2-1, with D uncertain. The V end was cut by 5 bases, the J end by 8 bases, with 13 bases between. Germline assignment: CDR1 SEHNR and CDR2 FQNEAQ (reference sequence). This CDR3 region has 13 residues. In DNA form, the CDR3 reads TGTGCCAGCAGCCCCTGGGGTTATGATGAGCAGTTCTTC. This codes for CASSPWGYDEQFF.

Here the CDR3 DNA reads TGTGCCAGCAGCTTAGATCCCGGATACACTGAAGCTTTCTTT. Translated: CASSLDPGYTEAFF. The chain links TRBV11-2 to TRBJ1-1, with D uncertain. CDR3 length: 14 residues. V was trimmed by 0 bases and J by 3 bases, leaving 8 bases between them. Per the germline V gene, CDR1 is SGHAT and CDR2 is FQNNGV. The full variable domain, rest sourced from reference TRBV11-2 and TRBJ1-1, is EAGVAQSPRYKIIEKRQSVAFWCNPISGHATLYWYQQILGQGPKLLIQFQNNGVVDDSQLPKDRFSAERLKGVDSTLKIQPAKLEDSAVYLCASSLDPGYTEAFFGQGTRLTVV.

In its sample, this clone was seen once. The rearrangement uses TRBV18 and TRBJ2-6; D ambiguous. The ends were cut back, 3 bases at V and 5 bases at J, with 20 bases in the middle. The CDR3 runs to 18 residues. The germline V gene encodes CDR1 KGHSH and CDR2 LQKENI. The CDR3 protein is CASSPNWDLQSRANVLTF. The CDR3 DNA sequence: TGTGCCAGCTCACCCAACTGGGATTTACAAAGTCGGGCCAACGTCCTGACTTTC.

The J gene is TRBJ2-7, the V gene TRBV5-1; 12 bases map to TRBD1. The CDR3 is 15 amino acids. CDR1 and CDR2 from the germline V gene are SGHRS and YFSETQ. With 0 bases clipped from V and 4 bases from J, the junction kept 2 bases outside the gene matches. In nucleotides, the CDR3 is TGCGCCAGCAGCTTGGTGGGACAGGGGGCGTACGAGCAGTACTTC. Its translation: CASSLVGQGAYEQYF.

In this sample, this clone turned up a few times. The chain joins TRBV7-9 to TRBJ1-2, with TRBD1 as a possible D gene (5 bases). This CDR3 has 13 residues. The V gene's germline CDR1 is SEHNR and CDR2 FQNEAQ (reference sequence). V was shortened by 5 bases and J by 9 bases, with 16 bases between the two germline ends. The CDR3 nucleotides read TGTGCCAGCAGCAAGGACACGGCCTTCCGCTACACCTTC. It is translated as CASSKDTAFRYTF.

The rearrangement links TRBV18 to TRBJ2-4; D call uncertain. The CDR3 is 14 amino acids. CDR1 KGHSH and CDR2 LQKENI come from the germline V gene. V was cut by 2 bases and J by 0 bases, with 5 bases left in between. Here the CDR3 DNA reads TGTGCCAGCTCACCAGCAATAGCCAAAAACATTCAGTACTTC. This gives the protein CASSPAIAKNIQYF.

This chain connects TRBV28 to TRBJ2-2; weak D call: TRBD2 (6 bases). CDR3 length: 15 residues. Trimming cost V 2 bases and J 4 bases, with 11 bases left between them. Germline-derived CDR1 and CDR2 are MDHEN and SYDVKM. The CDR3 protein is CASSLRGSSTGELFF. The CDR3 nucleotides are TGTGCCAGCAGTTTACGGGGGTCGAGCACCGGGGAGCTGTTTTTT.

The rearrangement links TRBV18 to TRBJ1-4, with a weak D call TRBD1 (5 bases). The CDR3 spans 16 residues. V shed 0 bases and J shed 9 bases, with 17 bases lying between them. CDR1 and CDR2 from the germline V gene are KGHSH and LQKENI. CDR3 residues: CASSPPGGRITQKLFF. The DNA of the CDR3 is TGTGCCAGCTCACCACCGGGGGGACGGATAACTCAAAAACTGTTTTTT.

The gene calls are TRBV9 and TRBJ2-1; D unclear. Germline V CDR1 and CDR2: SGDLS, YYNGEE. The length of the CDR3 is 14 residues. Trimming removed 0 bases from V and 10 bases from J, with 14 bases in between. CDR3 nucleotide sequence: TGTGCCAGCAGCGTAGACCCCACCGGGTCCGAGCAGTTCTTC. As protein: CASSVDPTGSEQFF.

CDR3 nucleotides: TGTGCCAGCAGTTTAATATTAGCGGGAGGCGCCCCCTACGAGCAGTACTTC. Translation gives CASSLILAGGAPYEQYF. The rearrangement uses TRBV28 and TRBJ2-7, with 10 bases that match TRBD2. J was trimmed by 2 bases and V by 2 bases; bases with no gene match: 9. This CDR3 has 17 residues. In germline, CDR1 is MDHEN, CDR2 SYDVKM. Looking up the rest from reference TRBV28 and TRBJ2-7 gives the full variable domain: DVKVTQSSRYLVKRTGEKVFLECVQDMDHENMFWYRQDPGLGLRLIYFSYDVKMKEKGDIPEGYSVSREKKERFSLILESASTNQTSMYLCASSLILAGGAPYEQYFGPGTRLTVT.